The rows below give T cell receptor beta chains drawn from one sample of a study of blood T cell repertoires in COVID-19. The repertoire was sequenced with immunoSEQ multiplex PCR; TCRdb's copy has only in-frame clones and lacks some. The repertoire has nearly 95,000 clones, about 87% of them found once; the top ten carry approximately 8%. Sequenced material: peripheral blood. All receptors derive from a human donor with acute or convalescent COVID-19. The donor label of this sample is uncertain. CDR3s include the opening cysteine and the closing phenylalanine or tryptophan. The order of the fields is CDR3 DNA, CDR3 protein, D gene, clone size, V gene, J gene. D genes are given only for firm matches. Clone size, where shown, is once, few, many, or a class for clones that have expanded.

cdr3_nt: TGTGCCAGCAGCCCTTCGGGAACAGGGGCGAGGACTGAAGCTTTCTTT
cdr3_aa: CASSPSGTGARTEAFF
d_call: TRBD1
clone_size: NA
v_call: TRBV6-2/TRBV6-3
j_call: TRBJ1-1

cdr3_nt: TGTGCCAGCAGTTACCGGGGACAGGGGCTAGGAAAGACCCAGTACTTC
cdr3_aa: CASSYRGQGLGKTQYF
d_call: TRBD1
clone_size: NA
v_call: TRBV6-5
j_call: TRBJ2-5

cdr3_nt: TGTGCCAGCAGACGCGGGACTAGCTCCTACAATGAGCAGTTCTTC
cdr3_aa: CASRRGTSSYNEQFF
d_call: TRBD2
clone_size: NA
v_call: TRBV6-5
j_call: TRBJ2-1

cdr3_nt: TGTGCCAGCAGTTCATATGGCTACACCTTC
cdr3_aa: CASSSYGYTF
d_call: NA
clone_size: NA
v_call: TRBV28
j_call: TRBJ1-2

cdr3_nt: TGTGCCAGCAGTACCAGACAGAGCTCCTACAATGAGCAGTTCTTC
cdr3_aa: CASSTRQSSYNEQFF
d_call: NA
clone_size: NA
v_call: TRBV2
j_call: TRBJ2-1

cdr3_nt: TGTGCCAGCAGCACCGGACTAGCGGGGGGGCCGAGGTGGGAGACCCAGTACTTC
cdr3_aa: CASSTGLAGGPRWETQYF
d_call: TRBD2
clone_size: NA
v_call: TRBV7-2
j_call: TRBJ2-5

cdr3_nt: TGCGCCAGCAGTTCGACAGACCATAATTCACCCCTCCACTTT
cdr3_aa: CASSSTDHNSPLHF
d_call: NA
clone_size: NA
v_call: TRBV4-3
j_call: TRBJ1-6

cdr3_nt: TGCGCCAGCAGCTTTCTATTCCTAACTAATGAAAAACTGTTTTTT
cdr3_aa: CASSFLFLTNEKLFF
d_call: NA
clone_size: once
v_call: TRBV5-1
j_call: TRBJ1-4

cdr3_nt: TGTGCCAGTAGTATATGGCGGGAGAACACTGAAGCTTTCTTT
cdr3_aa: CASSIWRENTEAFF
d_call: NA
clone_size: NA
v_call: TRBV19
j_call: TRBJ1-1

cdr3_nt: TGTGCCAGCCGGGCTTGGGGCTCAGACACTGAAGCTTTCTTT
cdr3_aa: CASRAWGSDTEAFF
d_call: NA
clone_size: NA
v_call: TRBV6-6
j_call: TRBJ1-1

cdr3_nt: TGTGCCAGCAGCCTAATTGACAGGGCTGCTTTCTTT
cdr3_aa: CASSLIDRAAFF
d_call: TRBD1
clone_size: NA
v_call: TRBV5-6
j_call: TRBJ1-1

cdr3_nt: TGTGCCAGCACCCATTCCCAGGGCCTGAACACCGGGGAGCTGTTTTTT
cdr3_aa: CASTHSQGLNTGELFF
d_call: NA
clone_size: NA
v_call: TRBV11-2
j_call: TRBJ2-2

cdr3_nt: TGTGCCAGCAGCCTAGGACAGGGTAGAGAAAAACTGTTTTTT
cdr3_aa: CASSLGQGREKLFF
d_call: TRBD1
clone_size: NA
v_call: TRBV5-4
j_call: TRBJ1-4

cdr3_nt: TGTGCCAGCAGCGTAGAGCAGGGGTATTCCTACGAGCAGTACTTC
cdr3_aa: CASSVEQGYSYEQYF
d_call: NA
clone_size: NA
v_call: TRBV9
j_call: TRBJ2-7

cdr3_nt: TGTGCCAGCAGCTTAGGTGCCACTAACCCCTATAATTCACCCCTCCACTTT
cdr3_aa: CASSLGATNPYNSPLHF
d_call: NA
clone_size: few
v_call: TRBV11-3
j_call: TRBJ1-6

cdr3_nt: TGTGCCTGGAGTCGGGACAGTATTAATTCACCCCTCCACTTT
cdr3_aa: CAWSRDSINSPLHF
d_call: TRBD1
clone_size: NA
v_call: TRBV30
j_call: TRBJ1-6

cdr3_nt: TGTGCCAGCAGCGTAGCATGGGGCAGCTCCTACGAGCAGTACTTC
cdr3_aa: CASSVAWGSSYEQYF
d_call: NA
clone_size: NA
v_call: TRBV9
j_call: TRBJ2-7

cdr3_nt: TGTGCCTGGAGTTCACAGGGCTACGAGCAGTACTTC
cdr3_aa: CAWSSQGYEQYF
d_call: NA
clone_size: NA
v_call: TRBV30
j_call: TRBJ2-7

cdr3_nt: TGTGCCAGCAGCCGGGGACAGGGCTCAACTAATGAAAAACTGTTTTTT
cdr3_aa: CASSRGQGSTNEKLFF
d_call: TRBD1
clone_size: NA
v_call: TRBV3-1/TRBV3-2
j_call: TRBJ1-4

cdr3_nt: TGTGCCAGCAGCTTCCGTAATCAGCCCCAGCATTTT
cdr3_aa: CASSFRNQPQHF
d_call: NA
clone_size: NA
v_call: TRBV5-6
j_call: TRBJ1-5

cdr3_nt: TGTGCCAGCAGTGTGACCGGGACAGGGAGTGGCTACACCTTC
cdr3_aa: CASSVTGTGSGYTF
d_call: TRBD1
clone_size: NA
v_call: TRBV2
j_call: TRBJ1-2

cdr3_nt: TGTGCCAGCAGCTTCCAGACAGGGGGGAAAGAGACCCAGTACTTC
cdr3_aa: CASSFQTGGKETQYF
d_call: TRBD1
clone_size: few
v_call: TRBV7-9
j_call: TRBJ2-5

cdr3_nt: TGTGCCAGCAGCCTAAATCCCGGGACAGGGTTCGCCGGGGAGCTGTTTTTT
cdr3_aa: CASSLNPGTGFAGELFF
d_call: TRBD1
clone_size: NA
v_call: TRBV7-3
j_call: TRBJ2-2

cdr3_nt: TGTGCCAGCAGGGAACAGGGGGTAGGAGGCTACACCTTC
cdr3_aa: CASREQGVGGYTF
d_call: TRBD1
clone_size: NA
v_call: TRBV28
j_call: TRBJ1-2

cdr3_nt: TGTGCCGGAAGTACGCGGACAGGGACGAGCACTGAAGCTTTCTTT
cdr3_aa: CAGSTRTGTSTEAFF
d_call: TRBD1
clone_size: NA
v_call: TRBV5-6
j_call: TRBJ1-1

cdr3_nt: TGCGCCAGCAGCTTCGAGCCTAGCGGGGGGACCCTCCAAGAGACCCAGTACTTC
cdr3_aa: CASSFEPSGGTLQETQYF
d_call: TRBD2
clone_size: NA
v_call: TRBV5-1
j_call: TRBJ2-5

cdr3_nt: TGTGCCAGCAGTTCCTTTTGGGACACAGGGCTCGAGCAGTACTTC
cdr3_aa: CASSSFWDTGLEQYF
d_call: NA
clone_size: NA
v_call: TRBV28
j_call: TRBJ2-7

cdr3_nt: TGTGCCAGCAGTTCTACAGAGGGCACTGAAGCTTTCTTT
cdr3_aa: CASSSTEGTEAFF
d_call: NA
clone_size: NA
v_call: TRBV28
j_call: TRBJ1-1

cdr3_nt: TGTGCCAGCAGCTTGGGGTCACAGGTGGGGCCCTACGAGCAGTACTTC
cdr3_aa: CASSLGSQVGPYEQYF
d_call: NA
clone_size: NA
v_call: TRBV5-4
j_call: TRBJ2-7

cdr3_nt: TGTGCCAGCAGTTTCCAGGTTCCTAACTATGGCTACACCTTC
cdr3_aa: CASSFQVPNYGYTF
d_call: NA
clone_size: NA
v_call: TRBV2
j_call: TRBJ1-2

cdr3_nt: TGTGCCGGCAGAACTAATGAAAAACTGTTTTTT
cdr3_aa: CAGRTNEKLFF
d_call: NA
clone_size: NA
v_call: TRBV19
j_call: TRBJ1-4

cdr3_nt: TGCGCCAGCAGCTTGGCCGGCCTTACTAACAGGGATGGCTACACCTTC
cdr3_aa: CASSLAGLTNRDGYTF
d_call: NA
clone_size: NA
v_call: TRBV5-1
j_call: TRBJ1-2

cdr3_nt: TGCACCAGCAGCCAGTTTACAGGGAACACTGAAGCTTTCTTT
cdr3_aa: CTSSQFTGNTEAFF
d_call: NA
clone_size: once
v_call: TRBV1
j_call: TRBJ1-1

cdr3_nt: TGCGCCAGCAGCTTGACTGCCGGGACAGGGGGTGAAAAACTGTTTTTT
cdr3_aa: CASSLTAGTGGEKLFF
d_call: TRBD1
clone_size: few
v_call: TRBV5-1
j_call: TRBJ1-4

cdr3_nt: TGTGCCAGCAGTTCCCTGTACCGGGGAGCCACTGAAGCTTTCTTT
cdr3_aa: CASSSLYRGATEAFF
d_call: NA
clone_size: NA
v_call: TRBV25-1
j_call: TRBJ1-1

cdr3_nt: TGCGCCAGCAGCCAAGACGGGGACAGGGCTCTCGAAAAACTGTTTTTT
cdr3_aa: CASSQDGDRALEKLFF
d_call: TRBD1
clone_size: NA
v_call: TRBV4-1
j_call: TRBJ1-4

cdr3_nt: TGTGCCAGCAGACCCGGGAGCTCTGGAAACACCATATATTTT
cdr3_aa: CASRPGSSGNTIYF
d_call: NA
clone_size: once
v_call: TRBV28
j_call: TRBJ1-3

cdr3_nt: TGTGCCAGCAGTTTCCACGGACAGGGTAAGAATGAGCAGTTCTTC
cdr3_aa: CASSFHGQGKNEQFF
d_call: TRBD1
clone_size: NA
v_call: TRBV27
j_call: TRBJ2-1

cdr3_nt: TGTGCCAGCAGCTTCCGACCCGAGGGGGCCGGGGAGCTGTTTTTT
cdr3_aa: CASSFRPEGAGELFF
d_call: NA
clone_size: NA
v_call: TRBV5-4
j_call: TRBJ2-2

cdr3_nt: TGTGCCAGCAGTGAAGCAGGTCGAAGAGGTCCTTCCTACGAGCAGTACTTC
cdr3_aa: CASSEAGRRGPSYEQYF
d_call: NA
clone_size: NA
v_call: TRBV6-1
j_call: TRBJ2-7

cdr3_nt: TGTGCCTGGAACAGACAGGGACCAACTAATGAAAAACTGTTTTTT
cdr3_aa: CAWNRQGPTNEKLFF
d_call: TRBD1
clone_size: NA
v_call: TRBV30
j_call: TRBJ1-4

cdr3_nt: TGTGCCAGCTCACCCGGGACAGGGGCTACCTACGAGCAGTACTTC
cdr3_aa: CASSPGTGATYEQYF
d_call: TRBD1
clone_size: NA
v_call: TRBV18
j_call: TRBJ2-7